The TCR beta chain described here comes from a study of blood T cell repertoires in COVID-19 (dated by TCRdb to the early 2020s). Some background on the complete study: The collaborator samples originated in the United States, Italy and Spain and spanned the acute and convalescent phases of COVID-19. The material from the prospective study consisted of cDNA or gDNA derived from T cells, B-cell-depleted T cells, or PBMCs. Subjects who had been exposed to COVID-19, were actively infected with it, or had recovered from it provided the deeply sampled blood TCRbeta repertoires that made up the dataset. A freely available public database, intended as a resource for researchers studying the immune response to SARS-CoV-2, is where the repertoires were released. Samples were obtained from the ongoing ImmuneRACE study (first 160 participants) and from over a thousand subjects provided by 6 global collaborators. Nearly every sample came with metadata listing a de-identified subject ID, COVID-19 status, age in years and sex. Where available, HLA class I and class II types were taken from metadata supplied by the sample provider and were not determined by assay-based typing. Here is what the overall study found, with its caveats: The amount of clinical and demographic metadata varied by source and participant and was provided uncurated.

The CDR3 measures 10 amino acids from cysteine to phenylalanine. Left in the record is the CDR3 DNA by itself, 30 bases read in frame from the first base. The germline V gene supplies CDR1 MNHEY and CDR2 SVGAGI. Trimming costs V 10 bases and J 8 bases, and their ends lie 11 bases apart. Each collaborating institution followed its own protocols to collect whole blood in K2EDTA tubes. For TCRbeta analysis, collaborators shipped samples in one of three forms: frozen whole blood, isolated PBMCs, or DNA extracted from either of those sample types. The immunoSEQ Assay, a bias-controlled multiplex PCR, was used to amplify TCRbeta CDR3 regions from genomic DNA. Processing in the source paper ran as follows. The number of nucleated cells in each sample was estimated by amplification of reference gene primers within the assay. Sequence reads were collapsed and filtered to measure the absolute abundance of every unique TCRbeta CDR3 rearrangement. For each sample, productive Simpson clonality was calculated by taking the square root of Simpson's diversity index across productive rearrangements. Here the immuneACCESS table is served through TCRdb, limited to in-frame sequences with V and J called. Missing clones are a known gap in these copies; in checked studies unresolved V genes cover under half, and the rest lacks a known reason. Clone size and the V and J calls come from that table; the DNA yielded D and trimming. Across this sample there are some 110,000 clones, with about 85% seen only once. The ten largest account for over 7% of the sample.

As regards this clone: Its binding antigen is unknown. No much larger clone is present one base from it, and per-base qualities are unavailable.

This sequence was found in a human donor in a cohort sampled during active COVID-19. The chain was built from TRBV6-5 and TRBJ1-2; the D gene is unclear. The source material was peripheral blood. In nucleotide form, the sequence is TGTGCCACCGTTTCTACGGGCTACACCTTC. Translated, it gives CATVSTGYTF.